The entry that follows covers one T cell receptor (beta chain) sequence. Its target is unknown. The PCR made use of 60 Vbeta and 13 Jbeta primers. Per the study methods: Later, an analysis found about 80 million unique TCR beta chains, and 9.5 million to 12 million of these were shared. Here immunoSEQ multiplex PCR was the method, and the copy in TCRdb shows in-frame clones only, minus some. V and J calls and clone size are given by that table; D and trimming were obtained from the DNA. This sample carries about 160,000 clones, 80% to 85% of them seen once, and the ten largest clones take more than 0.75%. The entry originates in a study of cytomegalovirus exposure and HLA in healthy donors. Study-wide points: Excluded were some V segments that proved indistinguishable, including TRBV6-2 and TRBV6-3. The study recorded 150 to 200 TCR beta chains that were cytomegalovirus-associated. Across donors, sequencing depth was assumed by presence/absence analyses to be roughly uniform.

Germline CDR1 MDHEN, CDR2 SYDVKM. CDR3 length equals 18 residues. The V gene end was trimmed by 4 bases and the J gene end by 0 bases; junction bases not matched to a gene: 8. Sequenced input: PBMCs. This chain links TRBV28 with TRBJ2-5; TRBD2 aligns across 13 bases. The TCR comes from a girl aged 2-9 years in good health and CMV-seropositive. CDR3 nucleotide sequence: TGTGCCAGCAGTTCAGTCGGGACTAGCGGGGAGTACCAAGAGACCCAGTACTTC. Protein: CASSSVGTSGEYQETQYF.